The 13 T cell receptor beta chains below were found in one sample sequenced in a study of shared clonotypes between healthy human individuals. Measured with immunoSEQ multiplex PCR; TCRdb has only the in-frame clones, and not every one. The table has fewer than 1.4 million clones, about four fifths seen once. Sequencing was done on a sample of memory CD4+ T cells from PBMCs. Regarding subset: CD45RA-negative fraction. The receptors were sampled from a man younger than 35 in good health. Some clones in this sample may be carry-over from other donors' samples.

The rearrangement links TRBV9 to TRBJ2-2; a weak D match, TRBD1 (6 bases). The ends were cut back, 4 bases at V and 6 bases at J, with 19 bases in the middle. Germline assignment: CDR1 SGDLS and CDR2 YYNGEE. This CDR3 comprises 16 residues. CDR3 in DNA: TGTGCCAGCAGCAGCGGTCACAGGGCGAGGGCCGGGGAGCTGTTTTTT. It translates to CASSSGHRARAGELFF.

The J gene is TRBJ2-1, the V gene TRBV20-1; D is ambiguous. The CDR3 extends over 11 amino acids. The germline gives CDR1 DFQATT, CDR2 SNEGSKA (reference sequence). Between the trimmed V and J ends, which lost 6 bases and 10 bases, there was a span of 13 bases. In DNA form, the CDR3 reads TGCAGTGCCGGACCCCTGGGCGAGCAGTTCTTC. This sequence encodes CSAGPLGEQFF.

The chain joins TRBV5-1 to TRBJ2-1, with D hard to call. Trimming pared 0 bases from V and 3 bases from J, leaving 13 bases between. CDR1 is SGHRS and CDR2 is YFSETQ in the germline V gene. This CDR3 is 16 amino acids long. Written as DNA, the CDR3 is TGCGCCAGCAGCTTGGGGCAGGCCTTTCTCTACAATGAGCAGTTCTTC. This translates into CASSLGQAFLYNEQFF.

This clone was seen ten or more times. Different DNA sequences within this sample yield the same CDR3. The rearrangement links TRBV9 to TRBJ1-1, with 11 bases fitting TRBD1. In germline, CDR1 is SGDLS, CDR2 YYNGEE. The J segment lost 5 bases and the V segment lost 4 bases, leaving 4 bases of the junction unmatched. The length of the CDR3 is 14 residues. The CDR3 sequence is CASSPDRGRTEAFF. CDR3 nucleotide sequence: TGTGCCAGCAGCCCGGACAGGGGGCGAACTGAAGCTTTCTTT.

The chain links TRBV6-5 to TRBJ2-4; D uncertain. V shed 0 bases and J shed 9 bases, with 12 bases lying between them. Germline assignment: CDR1 MNHEY and CDR2 SVGAGI. This CDR3 contains 14 residues. The CDR3 bases are TGTGCCAGCAGTTACTCGAGGAAGGGTGTCATTCAGTACTTC. Amino acids: CASSYSRKGVIQYF.

This chain links TRBV6-5 with TRBJ2-7, with 8 bases lining up with TRBD2. CDR1 and CDR2 (germline): MNHEY, SVGAGI. The CDR3 has 16 amino acids. The V gene end was trimmed by 0 bases and the J gene end by 4 bases; junction bases not matched to a gene: 8. The CDR3 DNA follows: TGTGCCAGCAGTTACTCGCCTACTAGCGGAGGGTACGAGCAGTACTTC. The encoded protein is CASSYSPTSGGYEQYF.

The V call is TRBV7-2, the J call TRBJ1-3; TRBD1 is a possible D gene (5 bases). The CDR3 runs 17 residues. In germline, CDR1 is SGHTA, CDR2 FQGNSA. V was pared by 5 bases and J by 0 bases, with 17 bases between. The CDR3 DNA is TGTGCCAGCAGCCGCGGGACTGCCCAGAGCTCTGGAAACACCATATATTTT. Translated: CASSRGTAQSSGNTIYF.

This sequence joins TRBV5-1 and TRBJ2-1; 12 bases align to TRBD2. The CDR3 totals 15 residues. Germline values: CDR1 SGHRS, CDR2 YFSETQ. The ends lost 4 bases at V and 7 bases at J; junction bases unmatched: 6. The CDR3 loop is CASSRLAGGKNEQFF. In DNA, the CDR3 is TGCGCCAGCAGCCGGCTAGCGGGAGGGAAGAATGAGCAGTTCTTC.

V and J are TRBV19 and TRBJ2-7; perhaps TRBD1 as D (6 bases). V lost 5 bases and J lost 3, with 14 bases in between. This CDR3 comprises 14 residues. CDR1 is LNHDA and CDR2 is SQIVND in the germline V gene (reference sequence). In nucleotides, the CDR3 is TGTGCCAGTAGTTTACAGGGCAGGGGCTACGAGCAGTACTTC. It translates to CASSLQGRGYEQYF.

J is TRBJ2-5 and V is TRBV5-1, with D perhaps TRBD2 (6 bases). The CDR3 sequence is 17 residues long. Between the trimmed V and J ends, which lost 1 base and 2 bases, there was a span of 18 bases. From germline, CDR1 is SGHRS and CDR2 YFSETQ. The CDR3 region has the DNA TGCGCCAGCAGCTTGCTCCCTCCAGCGGGTGGGCAAGAGACCCAGTACTTC. Its translation is CASSLLPPAGGQETQYF.

V usage is TRBV18 and J usage is TRBJ2-3; TRBD2 aligns across 12 bases. Germline V lookup: CDR1 KGHSH, CDR2 LQKENI. V lost 5 bases, J lost 0 bases, and 6 bases stayed unmatched. This CDR3 contains 17 residues. CDR3 amino acids: CASSNGLAGFSTDTQYF. The CDR3 region has the DNA TGTGCCAGCTCAAACGGACTAGCGGGATTCAGCACAGATACGCAGTATTTT.

The rearrangement joins TRBV4-1 to TRBJ1-3; TRBD1 is a possible D gene (5 bases). V lost 4 bases and J 8 bases, leaving 15 bases between the germline ends. CDR1 is MGHRA and CDR2 is YSYEKL in the germline V gene. The CDR3 has 14 residues. The CDR3 DNA sequence: TGCGCCAGCAGCCGATTCGGGACGAGTGACACCATATATTTT. Translation gives CASSRFGTSDTIYF.

The V and J genes are TRBV27 and TRBJ2-1; perhaps D is TRBD1 or TRBD2 (5 bases each). V dropped 8 bases and J dropped 7 bases, with 21 bases sitting between them. There are 15 residues in the CDR3. Germline values: CDR1 MNHEY, CDR2 SMNVEV (reference sequence). CDR3 nucleotide sequence: TGTGCCAGCCGGAAAAGGGCAGGCTGGGGGAATGAGCAGTTCTTC. Protein sequence: CASRKRAGWGNEQFF.